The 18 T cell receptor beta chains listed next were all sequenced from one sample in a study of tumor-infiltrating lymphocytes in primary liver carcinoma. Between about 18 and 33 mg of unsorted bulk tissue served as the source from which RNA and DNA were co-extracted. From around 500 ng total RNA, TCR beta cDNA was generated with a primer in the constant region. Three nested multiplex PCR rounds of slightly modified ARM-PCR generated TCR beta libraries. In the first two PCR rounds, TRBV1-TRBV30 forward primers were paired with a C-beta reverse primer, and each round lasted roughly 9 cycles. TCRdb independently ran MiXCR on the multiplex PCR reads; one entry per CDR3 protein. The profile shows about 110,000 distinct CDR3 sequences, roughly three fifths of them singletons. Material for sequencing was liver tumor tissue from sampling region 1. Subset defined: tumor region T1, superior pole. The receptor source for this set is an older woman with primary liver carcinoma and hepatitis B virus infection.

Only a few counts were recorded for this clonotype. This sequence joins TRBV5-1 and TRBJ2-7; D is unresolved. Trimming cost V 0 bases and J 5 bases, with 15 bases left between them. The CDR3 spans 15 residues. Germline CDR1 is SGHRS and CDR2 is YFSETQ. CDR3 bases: TGCGCCAGCAGCTTGGGTGTTGGGGTTTCTGACGAGCAGTACTTC. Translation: CASSLGVGVSDEQYF. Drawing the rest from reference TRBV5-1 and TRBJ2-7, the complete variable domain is KAGVTQTPRYLIKTRGQQVTLSCSPISGHRSVSWYQQTPGQGLQFLFEYFSETQRNKGNFPGRFSGRQFSNSRSEMNVSTLELGDSALYLCASSLGVGVSDEQYFGPGTRLTVT.

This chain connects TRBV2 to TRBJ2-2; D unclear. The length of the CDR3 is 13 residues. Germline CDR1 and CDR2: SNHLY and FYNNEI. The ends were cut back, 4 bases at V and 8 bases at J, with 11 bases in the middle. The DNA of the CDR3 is TGTGCCAGCAGTGCGATGGCCGCGGGGGAGCTGTTTTTT. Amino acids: CASSAMAAGELFF.

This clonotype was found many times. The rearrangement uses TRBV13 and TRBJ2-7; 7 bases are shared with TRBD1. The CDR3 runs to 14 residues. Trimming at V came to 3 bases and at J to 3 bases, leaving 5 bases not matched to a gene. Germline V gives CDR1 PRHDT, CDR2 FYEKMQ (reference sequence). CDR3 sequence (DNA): TGTGCCAGCAGCTTGACAGGGATCAGCTACGAGCAGTACTTC. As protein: CASSLTGISYEQYF.

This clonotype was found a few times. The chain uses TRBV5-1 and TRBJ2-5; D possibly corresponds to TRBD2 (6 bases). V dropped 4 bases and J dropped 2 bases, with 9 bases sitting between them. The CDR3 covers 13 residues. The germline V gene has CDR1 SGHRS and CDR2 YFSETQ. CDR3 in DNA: TGCGCCAGCAGCCCTCGGGAGCAAGAGACCCAGTACTTC. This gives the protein CASSPREQETQYF. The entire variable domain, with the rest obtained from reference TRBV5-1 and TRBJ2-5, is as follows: KAGVTQTPRYLIKTRGQQVTLSCSPISGHRSVSWYQQTPGQGLQFLFEYFSETQRNKGNFPGRFSGRQFSNSRSEMNVSTLELGDSALYLCASSPREQETQYFGPGTRLLVL.

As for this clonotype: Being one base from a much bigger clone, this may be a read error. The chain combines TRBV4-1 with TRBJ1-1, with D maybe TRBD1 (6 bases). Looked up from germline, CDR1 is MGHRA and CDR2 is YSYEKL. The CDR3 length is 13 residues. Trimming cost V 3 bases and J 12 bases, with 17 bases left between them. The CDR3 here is CASSHPRGTRTFF. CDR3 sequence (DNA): TGCGCCAGCAGCCACCCCAGGGGTACCAGAACTTTCTTT.

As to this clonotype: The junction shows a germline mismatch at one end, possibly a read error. The CDR3 spells CASGPRTSGSTDTQYF. CDR3 DNA: TGTGCCAGCGGCCCTCGGACTAGCGGGAGCACTGATACGCAGTATTTT. The rearrangement links TRBV4-2 to TRBJ2-3; TRBD2 agrees at 13 bases. CDR1 and CDR2 (germline): LGHNA, YNFKEQ. CDR3 length: 16 amino acids.

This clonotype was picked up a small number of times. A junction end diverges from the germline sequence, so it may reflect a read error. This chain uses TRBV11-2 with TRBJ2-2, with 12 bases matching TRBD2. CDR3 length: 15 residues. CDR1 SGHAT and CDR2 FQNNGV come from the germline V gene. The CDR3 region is CASGLGLAGIGELFF. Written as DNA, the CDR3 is TGTGCCAGCGGCTTGGGACTAGCGGGCATCGGGGAGCTGTTTTTT.

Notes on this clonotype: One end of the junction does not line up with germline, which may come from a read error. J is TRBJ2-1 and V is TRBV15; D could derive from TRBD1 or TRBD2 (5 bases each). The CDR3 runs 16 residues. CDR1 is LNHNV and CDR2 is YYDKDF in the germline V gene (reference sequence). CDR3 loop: CVTSRNPGAIYNEQFF. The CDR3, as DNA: TGTGTCACCAGCAGAAACCCCGGGGCTATCTACAATGAGCAGTTCTTC.

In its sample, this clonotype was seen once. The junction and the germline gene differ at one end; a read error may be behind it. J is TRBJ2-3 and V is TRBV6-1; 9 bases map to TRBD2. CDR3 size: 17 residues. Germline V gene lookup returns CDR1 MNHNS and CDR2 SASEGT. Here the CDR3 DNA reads TGTGCCAGCAACGGTAGCGGGAGAGGTGCGGTGCGAGATACGCGGTATTTT. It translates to CASNGSGRGAVRDTRYF.

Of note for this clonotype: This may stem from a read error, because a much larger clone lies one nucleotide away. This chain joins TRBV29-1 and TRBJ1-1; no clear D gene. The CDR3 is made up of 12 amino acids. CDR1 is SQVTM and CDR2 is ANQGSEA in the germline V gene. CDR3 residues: CGVGGKGTEAFF. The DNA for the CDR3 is TGCGGCGTTGGTGGGAAGGGCACTGAAGCTTTCTTT.

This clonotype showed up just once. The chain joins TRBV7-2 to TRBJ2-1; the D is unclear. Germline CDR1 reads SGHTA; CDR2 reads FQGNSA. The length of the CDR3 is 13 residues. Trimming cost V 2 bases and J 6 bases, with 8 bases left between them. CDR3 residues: CASSLNRINEQFF. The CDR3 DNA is TGTGCCAGCAGCTTAAATAGAATCAATGAGCAGTTCTTC.

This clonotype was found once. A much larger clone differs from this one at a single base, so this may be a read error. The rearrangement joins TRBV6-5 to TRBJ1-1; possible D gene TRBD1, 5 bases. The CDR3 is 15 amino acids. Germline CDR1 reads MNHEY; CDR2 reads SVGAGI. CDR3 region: CASSYYSGRNTVAFF. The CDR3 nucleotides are TGTGCCAGCAGTTACTACTCGGGACGGAACACTGTAGCTTTCTTT.

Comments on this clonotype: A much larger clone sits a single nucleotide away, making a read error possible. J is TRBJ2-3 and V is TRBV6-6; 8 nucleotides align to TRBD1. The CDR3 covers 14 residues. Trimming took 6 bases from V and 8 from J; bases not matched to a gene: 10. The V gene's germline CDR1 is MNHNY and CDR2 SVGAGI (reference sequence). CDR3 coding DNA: TGTGCCAGCAGCAACCGGGACAGGCCTGGTACGCAGTATTTT. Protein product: CASSNRDRPGTQYF.

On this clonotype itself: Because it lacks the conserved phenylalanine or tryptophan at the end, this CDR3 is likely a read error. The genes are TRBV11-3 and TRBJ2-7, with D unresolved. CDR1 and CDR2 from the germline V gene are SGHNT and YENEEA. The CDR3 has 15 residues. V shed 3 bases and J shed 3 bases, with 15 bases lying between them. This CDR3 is CASSFSPLDGYEQYY. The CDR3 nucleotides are TGTGCCAGCAGCTTCTCACCCCTGGACGGCTACGAGCAGTACTAC.

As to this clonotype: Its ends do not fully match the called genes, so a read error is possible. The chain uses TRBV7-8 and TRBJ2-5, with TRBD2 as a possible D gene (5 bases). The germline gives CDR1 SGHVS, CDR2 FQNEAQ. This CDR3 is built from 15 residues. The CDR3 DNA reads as TGTGCCAGCAGCTTAGGTTCCTGTTTCGGGGAGACCCAATACTTC. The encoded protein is CASSLGSCFGETQYF.

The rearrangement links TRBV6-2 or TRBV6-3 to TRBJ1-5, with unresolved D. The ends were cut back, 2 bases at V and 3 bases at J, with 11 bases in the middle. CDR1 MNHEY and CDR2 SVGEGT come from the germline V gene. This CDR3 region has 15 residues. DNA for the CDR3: TGTGCCAGCAGTTACGACGGTATCTTCAATCAGCCCCAGCATTTT. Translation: CASSYDGIFNQPQHF.

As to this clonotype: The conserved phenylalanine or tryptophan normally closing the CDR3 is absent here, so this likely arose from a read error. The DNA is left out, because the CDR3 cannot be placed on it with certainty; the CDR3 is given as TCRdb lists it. CDR3 protein: CASSEISQDLYGHTL. The chain is built from TRBV6-1 and TRBJ1-2; the table's D call of TRBD1 was not tested on the DNA. Counting both end residues, the CDR3 totals 15 amino acids. Germline CDR1 and CDR2: MNHNS and SASEGT.

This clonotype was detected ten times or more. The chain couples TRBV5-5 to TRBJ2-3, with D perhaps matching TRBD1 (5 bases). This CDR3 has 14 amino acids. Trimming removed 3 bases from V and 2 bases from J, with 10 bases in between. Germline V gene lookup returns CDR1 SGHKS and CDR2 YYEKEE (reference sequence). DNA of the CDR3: TGTGCCAGCAGCTACCTAGGGGCCACAGATACGCAGTATTTT. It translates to CASSYLGATDTQYF. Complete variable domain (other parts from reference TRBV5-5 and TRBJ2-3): DAGVTQSPTHLIKTRGQQVTLRCSPISGHKSVSWYQQVLGQGPQFIFQYYEKEERGRGNFPDRFSARQFPNYSSELNVNALLLGDSALYLCASSYLGATDTQYFGPGTRLTVL.